Following are 20 T cell receptor beta chains from one sample sequenced in a study of T cells after yellow fever vaccination. TCRdb re-called the 5' RACE reads through MiXCR, storing one row per CDR3 protein. The table lists 250,000 or so distinct CDR3 sequences, more than 3.5% of them singletons, with under 20% in the top ten. The specimen was PBMCs, collected 15 days after the yellow fever booster vaccination. The receptors shown here come from a man younger than 30 who received the YFV17D yellow fever vaccine.

The chain recombines TRBV11-2 with TRBJ2-7; no firm D call. The CDR3 extends over 13 amino acids. Germline V gene data show CDR1 as SGHAT and CDR2 as FQNNGV. The ends were cut back, 0 bases at V and 6 bases at J, with 9 bases in the middle. The CDR3 DNA sequence: TGTGCCAGCAGCTTAGATGTAGTTTCCGAGCAGTACTTC. Its translation is CASSLDVVSEQYF.

This clonotype was counted ten times or more. This sequence joins TRBV5-1 and TRBJ2-2; TRBD2 aligns across 7 bases. Per germline, CDR1 SGHRS and CDR2 YFSETQ. The V gene end was trimmed by 4 bases and the J gene end by 6 bases; junction bases not matched to a gene: 9. This CDR3 has 15 amino acids. The CDR3 region has the DNA TGCGCCAGCAGCCTACCAGGGCTAGCGGCCGGGGAGCTGTTTTTT. This gives the protein CASSLPGLAAGELFF.

This clonotype has a count of ten or more. The rearrangement joins TRBV20-1 to TRBJ2-1; 9 bases align to TRBD2. The V and J ends lost 0 bases and 7 bases, in that order; junction bases with no gene match: 10. This CDR3 is built from 16 residues. Per germline, CDR1 DFQATT and CDR2 SNEGSKA (reference sequence). The chain's CDR3 is CSARDPVASGVNEQFF. CDR3 in DNA: TGCAGTGCTAGAGACCCCGTGGCTAGCGGGGTTAATGAGCAGTTCTTC.

This clonotype was detected ten times or more. This chain links TRBV13 with TRBJ2-3; no clear D gene. The CDR3 runs to 12 residues. Trimming took off 1 base at V and 4 bases at J, with 3 bases between the two ends. Germline lookup yields CDR1 PRHDT and CDR2 FYEKMQ (reference sequence). The CDR3 bases are TGTGCCAGCAGCTTAGACGCAGATACGCAGTATTTT. It yields the protein CASSLDADTQYF. Full variable domain (outside the CDR3, taken from reference TRBV13 and TRBJ2-3): AAGVIQSPRHLIKEKRETATLKCYPIPRHDTVYWYQQGPGQDPQFLISFYEKMQSDKGSIPDRFSAQQFSDYHSELNMSSLELGDSALYFCASSLDADTQYFGPGTRLTVL.

This clonotype was seen ten or more times. The gene calls are TRBV4-3 and TRBJ2-1, with a tentative D call TRBD2 (7 bases). The CDR3 has 17 residues. The V end lost 0 bases, the J end lost 2 bases, and 14 bases lay between the germline ends. Germline V gene sequence: CDR1 LGHNA, CDR2 YSLEER. CDR3 amino acids: CASSQDRGAEAYNEQFF. The CDR3 nucleotides are TGCGCCAGCAGCCAAGATCGGGGGGCAGAAGCCTACAATGAGCAGTTCTTC.

This clonotype was seen many times. The genes are TRBV7-9 and TRBJ1-1; no clear D. CDR1 is SEHNR and CDR2 is FQNEAQ in the germline V gene (reference sequence). This CDR3 region has 14 residues. Trimming removed 5 bases at V and 0 bases at J, with 10 bases between. As DNA, the CDR3 is TGTGCCAGCAGCCAAGCCCCACTGAACACTGAAGCTTTCTTT. Its protein is CASSQAPLNTEAFF.

This clonotype has a count of ten or more. This sequence joins TRBV12-3 or TRBV12-4 and TRBJ2-7; the D is unclear. V lost 3 bases and J 9 bases, leaving 9 bases between the germline ends. This CDR3 is built from 11 residues. The CDR3 DNA sequence: TGTGCCAGCAGTTTGGGTGCGAGGCAGTACGTC. It translates to CASSLGARQYV.

Many counts were recorded for this clonotype. The rearrangement uses TRBV20-1 and TRBJ1-2, with D unclear. Germline V CDR1 and CDR2: DFQATT, SNEGSKA (reference sequence). V lost 8 bases and J 2 bases, leaving 15 bases between the germline ends. The CDR3 runs to 13 residues. DNA for the CDR3: TGCAGTTCGCTAGATGGCGGAAACTATGGCTACACCTTC. This codes for CSSLDGGNYGYTF.

This clonotype was detected ten times or more. This chain links TRBV20-1 with TRBJ2-3; 10 nucleotides line up with TRBD2. V was pared by 4 bases and J by 0 bases, with 4 bases of the junction left unmatched. The CDR3 sequence is 15 residues long. CDR1 DFQATT and CDR2 SNEGSKA come from the germline V gene (reference sequence). The CDR3 DNA reads TGCAGTGCTAAGGGACTAGCGTTTAGCACAGATACGCAGTATTTT. Encoded protein: CSAKGLAFSTDTQYF.

This clonotype was observed many times. The chain joins TRBV4-2 to TRBJ2-2; D is unclear. This CDR3 has 15 amino acids. The germline gives CDR1 LGHNA, CDR2 YNFKEQ. Trimming left V 3 bases short and J 2 bases short, with 10 bases between. CDR3 loop: CASSHKALNTGELFF. The CDR3 nucleotides are TGTGCCAGCAGCCACAAGGCACTAAACACCGGGGAGCTGTTTTTT.

The CDR3 here is CASSQGTAGGAPSTDTQYF. The CDR3 DNA follows: TGCGCCAGCAGCCAAGGAACCGCGGGGGGGGCTCCTAGCACAGATACGCAGTATTTT. The chain carries TRBV4-3 and TRBJ2-3; TRBD2 agrees at 9 bases. The CDR3 is 19 residues long. Germline CDR1 LGHNA, CDR2 YSLEER. V dropped 1 base and J dropped 0; count of bases not matched to a gene: 11.

In this sample, this clonotype turned up many times. CDR3 sequence (DNA): TGTGCCAGCTCACCACCTTTCGGCGGGGGTAAAGAGACCCAGTACTTC. This gives the protein CASSPPFGGGKETQYF. The rearrangement uses TRBV18 and TRBJ2-5, with 7 bases lining up with TRBD2. The CDR3 totals 16 residues. CDR1 is KGHSH and CDR2 is LQKENI in the germline V gene. Germline trimming cut 0 bases from V and 3 bases from J; bases unmatched to any gene: 7.

Many counts were recorded for this clonotype. The chain has TRBV6-5 and TRBJ2-3; possibly TRBD1 or TRBD2 for D (5 bases each). CDR1 and CDR2 (germline): MNHEY, SVGAGI. V was shortened by 5 bases and J by 6 bases, with 15 bases between the two germline ends. The CDR3 sequence is 14 residues long. The CDR3 sequence: CASSTGQSPDTQYF. DNA for the CDR3: TGTGCCAGCAGTACGGGGCAGTCTCCGGATACGCAGTATTTT.

This clonotype was counted ten times or more. The chain recombines TRBV11-2 with TRBJ2-7; perhaps TRBD1 as D (6 bases). Germline loops: CDR1 SGHAT, CDR2 FQNNGV. The CDR3 spans 15 residues. The V end lost 2 bases, the J end lost 1 base, and 12 bases lay between the germline ends. The CDR3 region has the DNA TGTGCCAGCAGCTTAATCAACGACAGGTCCTACGAGCAGTACTTC. Translating gives CASSLINDRSYEQYF.

This clonotype was seen once. The J gene is TRBJ2-5, the V gene TRBV6-1; D gene uncertain. The CDR3 has 14 residues. The germline V gene has CDR1 MNHNS and CDR2 SASEGT. V dropped 2 bases and J dropped 5 bases, with 12 bases sitting between them. The CDR3 DNA is TGTGCCAGCAGTGAACGCAGGTTAGGGGAGACCCAGTACTTC. This sequence encodes CASSERRLGETQYF.

This clonotype has at least ten counts. CDR3 nucleotides: TGTGCCAGCAGCTCTCTCATGGGCGGGGGCAAGACCCAGTACTTC. Translated, it gives CASSSLMGGGKTQYF. The genes are TRBV7-2 and TRBJ2-5, with a tentative D call TRBD2 (7 bases). CDR1 SGHTA and CDR2 FQGNSA come from the germline V gene. V was pared by 4 bases and J by 6 bases, with 18 bases between. The CDR3 is 15 amino acids.

The chain carries TRBV12-3 or TRBV12-4 and TRBJ1-5; 10 bases are a match to TRBD1. This CDR3 is built from 15 residues. The junction had 4 bases not matched to a gene; V was cut back by 5 bases and J by 3 bases. The CDR3 loop reads CASSTGTGVNQPQHF. Written as DNA, the CDR3 is TGTGCCAGCAGTACCGGGACAGGGGTCAATCAGCCCCAGCATTTT.

The table lists this clonotype with many counts. The chain carries TRBV4-3 and TRBJ2-2; D uncertain. The germline V and J ends were trimmed by 1 base and 5 bases, with 14 bases remaining between them. Germline V gene lookup returns CDR1 LGHNA and CDR2 YSLEER. This CDR3 spans 16 amino acids. CDR3 DNA: TGCGCCAGCAGCCAAGTTCTAGTTTTACAAACCGGGGAGCTGTTTTTT. Translation gives CASSQVLVLQTGELFF.

This clonotype was detected ten times or more. The chain has TRBV5-1 and TRBJ2-1, with TRBD1 as a possible D gene (6 bases). Germline V gene lookup returns CDR1 SGHRS and CDR2 YFSETQ. V was cut by 6 bases and J by 0 bases, with 13 bases left in between. The CDR3 spans 15 residues. CDR3 nucleotides: TGCGCCAGCAACAGTCAGGGGTACTCCTACAATGAGCAGTTCTTC. Translated, it gives CASNSQGYSYNEQFF.

This chain connects TRBV2 to TRBJ2-1; 10 nucleotides align to TRBD1. Germline trimming cut 7 bases from V and 1 base from J; bases unmatched to any gene: 7. Germline V gives CDR1 SNHLY, CDR2 FYNNEI. CDR3 length: 16 amino acids. The CDR3 region is CASMDRGVKSYNEQFF. In nucleotides, the CDR3 is TGTGCCAGCATGGACAGGGGGGTAAAATCCTACAATGAGCAGTTCTTC. Looking up the rest from reference TRBV2 and TRBJ2-1 gives the full variable domain: EPEVTQTPSHQVTQMGQEVILRCVPISNHLYFYWYRQILGQKVEFLVSFYNNEISEKSEIFDDQFSVERPDGSNFTLKIRSTKLEDSAMYFCASMDRGVKSYNEQFFGPGTRLTVL.